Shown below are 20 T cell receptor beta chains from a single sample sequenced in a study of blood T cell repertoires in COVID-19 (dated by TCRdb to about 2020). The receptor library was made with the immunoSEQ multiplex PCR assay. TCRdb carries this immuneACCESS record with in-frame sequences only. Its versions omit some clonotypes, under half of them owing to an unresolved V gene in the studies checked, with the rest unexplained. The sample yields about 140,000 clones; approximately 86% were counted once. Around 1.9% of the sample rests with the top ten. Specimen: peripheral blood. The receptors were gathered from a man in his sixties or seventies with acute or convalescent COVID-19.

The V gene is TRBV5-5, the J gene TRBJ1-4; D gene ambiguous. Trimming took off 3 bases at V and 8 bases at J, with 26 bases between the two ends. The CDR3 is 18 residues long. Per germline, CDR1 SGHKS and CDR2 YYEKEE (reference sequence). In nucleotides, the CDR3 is TGTGCCAGCAGCTCGGCCGAAACGGGGAAAGTACTTCGGGAAAAACTGTTTTTT. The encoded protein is CASSSAETGKVLREKLFF.

The CDR3 protein is CASSPLDREAFF. The CDR3 DNA sequence: TGTGCCAGCAGCCCCCTGGACAGGGAAGCTTTCTTT. This chain connects TRBV7-9 to TRBJ1-1; TRBD1 agrees at 7 bases. J was trimmed by 8 bases and V by 5 bases; bases with no gene match: 5. Germline V gene data show CDR1 as SEHNR and CDR2 as FQNEAQ (reference sequence). The CDR3 totals 12 residues.

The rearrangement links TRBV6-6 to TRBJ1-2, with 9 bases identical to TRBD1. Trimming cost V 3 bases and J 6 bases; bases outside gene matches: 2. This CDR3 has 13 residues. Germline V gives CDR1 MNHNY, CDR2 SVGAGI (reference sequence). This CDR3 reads CASSYTGGDGYTF. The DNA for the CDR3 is TGTGCCAGCAGTTATACAGGGGGCGATGGCTACACCTTC.

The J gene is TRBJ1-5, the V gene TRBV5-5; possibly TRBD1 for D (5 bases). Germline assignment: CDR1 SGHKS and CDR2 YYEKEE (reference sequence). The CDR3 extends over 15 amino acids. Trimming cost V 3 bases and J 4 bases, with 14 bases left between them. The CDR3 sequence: CASSWGRVGNQPQHF. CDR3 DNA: TGTGCCAGCAGCTGGGGCAGGGTCGGGAATCAGCCCCAGCATTTT.

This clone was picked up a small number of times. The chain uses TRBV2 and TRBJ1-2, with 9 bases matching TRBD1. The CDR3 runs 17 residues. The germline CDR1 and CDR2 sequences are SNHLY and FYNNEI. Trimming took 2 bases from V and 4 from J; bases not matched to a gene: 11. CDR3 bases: TGTGCCAGCAGTGAACCCCCGGGACAGGGCCCTACCTATGGCTACACCTTC. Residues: CASSEPPGQGPTYGYTF.

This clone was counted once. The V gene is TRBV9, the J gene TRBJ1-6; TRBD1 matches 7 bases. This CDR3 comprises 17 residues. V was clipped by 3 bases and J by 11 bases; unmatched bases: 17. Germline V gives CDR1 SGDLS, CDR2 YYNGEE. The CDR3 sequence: CASSGISESPTGAPLHF. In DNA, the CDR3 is TGTGCCAGCAGCGGAATTTCAGAGTCTCCTACAGGGGCACCCCTCCACTTT.

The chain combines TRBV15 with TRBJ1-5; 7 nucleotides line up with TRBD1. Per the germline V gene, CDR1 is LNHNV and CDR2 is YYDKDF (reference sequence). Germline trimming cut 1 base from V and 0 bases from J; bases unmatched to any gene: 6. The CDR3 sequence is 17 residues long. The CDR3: CATSRVYRGPSNQPQHF. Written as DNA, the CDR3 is TGTGCCACCAGCAGAGTCTACAGGGGTCCTAGCAATCAGCCCCAGCATTTT. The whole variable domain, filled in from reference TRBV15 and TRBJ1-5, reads DAMVIQNPRYQVTQFGKPVTLSCSQTLNHNVMYWYQQKSSQAPKLLFHYYDKDFNNEADTPDNFQSRRPNTSFCFLDIRSPGLGDTAMYLCATSRVYRGPSNQPQHFGDGTRLSIL.

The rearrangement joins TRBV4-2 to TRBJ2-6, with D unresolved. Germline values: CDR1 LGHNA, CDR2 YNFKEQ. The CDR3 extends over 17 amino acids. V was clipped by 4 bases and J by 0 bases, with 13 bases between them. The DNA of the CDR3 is TGTGCCAGCAGCCCCCGAGGAGTCGTCTCTGGGGCCAACGTCCTGACTTTC. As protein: CASSPRGVVSGANVLTF.

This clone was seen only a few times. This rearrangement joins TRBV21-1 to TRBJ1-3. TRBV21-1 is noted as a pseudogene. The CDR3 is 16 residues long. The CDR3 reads CASSKGSGGSGNTIYF. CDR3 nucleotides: TGTGCCAGCAGCAAAGGGAGCGGAGGCTCTGGAAACACCATATATTTT.

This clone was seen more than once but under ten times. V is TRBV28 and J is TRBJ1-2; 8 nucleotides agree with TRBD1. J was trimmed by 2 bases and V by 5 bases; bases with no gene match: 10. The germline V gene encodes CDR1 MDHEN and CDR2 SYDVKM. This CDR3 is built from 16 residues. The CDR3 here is CASSRRGRQGNYGYTF. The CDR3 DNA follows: TGTGCCAGCAGTCGCCGTGGGAGACAGGGGAACTATGGCTACACCTTC.

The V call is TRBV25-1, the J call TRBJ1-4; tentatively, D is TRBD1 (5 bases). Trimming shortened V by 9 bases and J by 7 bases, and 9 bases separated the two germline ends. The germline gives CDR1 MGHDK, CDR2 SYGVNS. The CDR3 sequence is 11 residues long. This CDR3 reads CASYGGEKLFF. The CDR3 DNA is TGTGCCAGTTACGGGGGTGAAAAACTGTTTTTT. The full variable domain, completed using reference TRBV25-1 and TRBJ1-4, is EADIYQTPRYLVIGTGKKITLECSQTMGHDKMYWYQQDPGMELHLIHYSYGVNSTEKGDLSSESTVSRIRTEHFPLTLESARPSHTSQYLCASYGGEKLFFGSGTQLSVL.

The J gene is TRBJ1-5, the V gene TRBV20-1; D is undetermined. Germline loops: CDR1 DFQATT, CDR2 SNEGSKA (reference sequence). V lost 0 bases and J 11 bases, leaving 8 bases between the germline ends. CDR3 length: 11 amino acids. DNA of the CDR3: TGCAGTGCTAGAGACGACTTTGCCCAGCATTTT. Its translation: CSARDDFAQHF.

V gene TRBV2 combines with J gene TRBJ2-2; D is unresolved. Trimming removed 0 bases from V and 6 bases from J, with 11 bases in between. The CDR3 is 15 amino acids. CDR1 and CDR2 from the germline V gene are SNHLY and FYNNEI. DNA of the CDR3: TGTGCCAGCAGTGAAGCGCCCTTGGCATCCGGGGAGCTGTTTTTT. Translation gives CASSEAPLASGELFF. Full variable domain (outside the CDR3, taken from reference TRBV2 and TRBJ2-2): EPEVTQTPSHQVTQMGQEVILRCVPISNHLYFYWYRQILGQKVEFLVSFYNNEISEKSEIFDDQFSVERPDGSNFTLKIRSTKLEDSAMYFCASSEAPLASGELFFGEGSRLTVL.

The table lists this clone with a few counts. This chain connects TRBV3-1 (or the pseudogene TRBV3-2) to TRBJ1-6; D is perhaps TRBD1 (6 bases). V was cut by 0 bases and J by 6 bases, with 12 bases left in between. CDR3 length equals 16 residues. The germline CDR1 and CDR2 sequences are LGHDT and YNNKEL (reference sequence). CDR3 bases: TGTGCCAGCAGCCAAGACACGGGACATCTTAATTCACCCCTCCACTTT. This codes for CASSQDTGHLNSPLHF.

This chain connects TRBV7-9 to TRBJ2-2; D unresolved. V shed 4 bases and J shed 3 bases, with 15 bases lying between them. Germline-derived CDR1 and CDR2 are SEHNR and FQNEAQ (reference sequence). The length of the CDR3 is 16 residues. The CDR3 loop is CASSSLISVDTGELFF. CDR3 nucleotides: TGTGCCAGCAGCTCTTTAATCAGTGTTGACACCGGGGAGCTGTTTTTT.

As DNA, the CDR3 is TGTGCCAGCAGTCCACAGAGCTCCTATAATTCACCCCTCCACTTT. Its translation is CASSPQSSYNSPLHF. The V gene is TRBV6-5, the J gene TRBJ1-6; D call uncertain. From germline, CDR1 is MNHEY and CDR2 SVGAGI. The CDR3 is made up of 15 amino acids. Trimming took 5 bases from V and 0 from J, leaving 8 bases between them.

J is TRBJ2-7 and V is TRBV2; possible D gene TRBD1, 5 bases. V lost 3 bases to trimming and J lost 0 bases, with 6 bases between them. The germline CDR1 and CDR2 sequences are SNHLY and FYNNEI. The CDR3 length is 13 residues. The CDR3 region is CASSDRASYEQYF. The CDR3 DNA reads TGTGCCAGCAGTGACAGGGCCTCCTACGAGCAGTACTTC. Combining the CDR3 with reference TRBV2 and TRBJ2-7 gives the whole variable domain EPEVTQTPSHQVTQMGQEVILRCVPISNHLYFYWYRQILGQKVEFLVSFYNNEISEKSEIFDDQFSVERPDGSNFTLKIRSTKLEDSAMYFCASSDRASYEQYFGPGTRLTVT.

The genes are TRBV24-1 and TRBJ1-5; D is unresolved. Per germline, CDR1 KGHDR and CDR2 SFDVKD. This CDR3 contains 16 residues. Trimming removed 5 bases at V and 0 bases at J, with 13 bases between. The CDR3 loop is CATSGAGRNSNQPQHF. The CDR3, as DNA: TGTGCCACCAGTGGGGCGGGCAGGAATAGCAATCAGCCCCAGCATTTT.

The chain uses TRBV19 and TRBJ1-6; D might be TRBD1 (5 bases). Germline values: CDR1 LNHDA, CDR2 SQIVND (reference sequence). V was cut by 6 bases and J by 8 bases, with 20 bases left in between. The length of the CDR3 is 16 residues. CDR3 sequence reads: CASSFSRVLADSPLHF. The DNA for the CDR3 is TGTGCCAGTAGCTTCTCCAGGGTCTTGGCGGATTCACCCCTCCACTTT.

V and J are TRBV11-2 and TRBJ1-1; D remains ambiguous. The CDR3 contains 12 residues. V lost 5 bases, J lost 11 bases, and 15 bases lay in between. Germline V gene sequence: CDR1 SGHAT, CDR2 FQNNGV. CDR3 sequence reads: CASSPSRRGAFF. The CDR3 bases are TGTGCCAGCAGCCCAAGCCGGAGAGGGGCTTTCTTT.